This entry describes one TCR beta chain. Its antigen is as yet unknown. This sample is part of a study of beta chain features in type 1 diabetes. CDR1 WSHSY and CDR2 SAAADI come from the germline V gene. This CDR3 comprises 13 residues. Trimming removed 8 bases at V and 4 bases at J, with 12 bases between. Sequenced material consisted of expressed TCRB transcripts (all of the isolated RNA was reverse transcribed). Data came from immunoSEQ multiplex PCR; TCRdb stores just in-frame clones and leaves some out. The sample carries some 240,000 clones, about a tenth recorded once. Whole-study results and caveats: A pattern of fewer insertions and more deletions at VDJ junctions was seen in type 1 diabetes patients. The naive, central memory and Treg TCRB repertoires looked more alike in patients than they did in healthy donors.

Blood was collected once per donor into heparin, averaging around 120 mL. The chain combines TRBV10-2 with TRBJ2-1, with a weak D call TRBD2 (6 bases). The origin of this receptor is a man younger than 30 in good health. The source material was central memory CD4+ T cells from blood. The CDR3 region has the DNA TGCGCCAGCGCGCAGCGGGTATACAATGAGCAGTTCTTC. As protein: CASAQRVYNEQFF.